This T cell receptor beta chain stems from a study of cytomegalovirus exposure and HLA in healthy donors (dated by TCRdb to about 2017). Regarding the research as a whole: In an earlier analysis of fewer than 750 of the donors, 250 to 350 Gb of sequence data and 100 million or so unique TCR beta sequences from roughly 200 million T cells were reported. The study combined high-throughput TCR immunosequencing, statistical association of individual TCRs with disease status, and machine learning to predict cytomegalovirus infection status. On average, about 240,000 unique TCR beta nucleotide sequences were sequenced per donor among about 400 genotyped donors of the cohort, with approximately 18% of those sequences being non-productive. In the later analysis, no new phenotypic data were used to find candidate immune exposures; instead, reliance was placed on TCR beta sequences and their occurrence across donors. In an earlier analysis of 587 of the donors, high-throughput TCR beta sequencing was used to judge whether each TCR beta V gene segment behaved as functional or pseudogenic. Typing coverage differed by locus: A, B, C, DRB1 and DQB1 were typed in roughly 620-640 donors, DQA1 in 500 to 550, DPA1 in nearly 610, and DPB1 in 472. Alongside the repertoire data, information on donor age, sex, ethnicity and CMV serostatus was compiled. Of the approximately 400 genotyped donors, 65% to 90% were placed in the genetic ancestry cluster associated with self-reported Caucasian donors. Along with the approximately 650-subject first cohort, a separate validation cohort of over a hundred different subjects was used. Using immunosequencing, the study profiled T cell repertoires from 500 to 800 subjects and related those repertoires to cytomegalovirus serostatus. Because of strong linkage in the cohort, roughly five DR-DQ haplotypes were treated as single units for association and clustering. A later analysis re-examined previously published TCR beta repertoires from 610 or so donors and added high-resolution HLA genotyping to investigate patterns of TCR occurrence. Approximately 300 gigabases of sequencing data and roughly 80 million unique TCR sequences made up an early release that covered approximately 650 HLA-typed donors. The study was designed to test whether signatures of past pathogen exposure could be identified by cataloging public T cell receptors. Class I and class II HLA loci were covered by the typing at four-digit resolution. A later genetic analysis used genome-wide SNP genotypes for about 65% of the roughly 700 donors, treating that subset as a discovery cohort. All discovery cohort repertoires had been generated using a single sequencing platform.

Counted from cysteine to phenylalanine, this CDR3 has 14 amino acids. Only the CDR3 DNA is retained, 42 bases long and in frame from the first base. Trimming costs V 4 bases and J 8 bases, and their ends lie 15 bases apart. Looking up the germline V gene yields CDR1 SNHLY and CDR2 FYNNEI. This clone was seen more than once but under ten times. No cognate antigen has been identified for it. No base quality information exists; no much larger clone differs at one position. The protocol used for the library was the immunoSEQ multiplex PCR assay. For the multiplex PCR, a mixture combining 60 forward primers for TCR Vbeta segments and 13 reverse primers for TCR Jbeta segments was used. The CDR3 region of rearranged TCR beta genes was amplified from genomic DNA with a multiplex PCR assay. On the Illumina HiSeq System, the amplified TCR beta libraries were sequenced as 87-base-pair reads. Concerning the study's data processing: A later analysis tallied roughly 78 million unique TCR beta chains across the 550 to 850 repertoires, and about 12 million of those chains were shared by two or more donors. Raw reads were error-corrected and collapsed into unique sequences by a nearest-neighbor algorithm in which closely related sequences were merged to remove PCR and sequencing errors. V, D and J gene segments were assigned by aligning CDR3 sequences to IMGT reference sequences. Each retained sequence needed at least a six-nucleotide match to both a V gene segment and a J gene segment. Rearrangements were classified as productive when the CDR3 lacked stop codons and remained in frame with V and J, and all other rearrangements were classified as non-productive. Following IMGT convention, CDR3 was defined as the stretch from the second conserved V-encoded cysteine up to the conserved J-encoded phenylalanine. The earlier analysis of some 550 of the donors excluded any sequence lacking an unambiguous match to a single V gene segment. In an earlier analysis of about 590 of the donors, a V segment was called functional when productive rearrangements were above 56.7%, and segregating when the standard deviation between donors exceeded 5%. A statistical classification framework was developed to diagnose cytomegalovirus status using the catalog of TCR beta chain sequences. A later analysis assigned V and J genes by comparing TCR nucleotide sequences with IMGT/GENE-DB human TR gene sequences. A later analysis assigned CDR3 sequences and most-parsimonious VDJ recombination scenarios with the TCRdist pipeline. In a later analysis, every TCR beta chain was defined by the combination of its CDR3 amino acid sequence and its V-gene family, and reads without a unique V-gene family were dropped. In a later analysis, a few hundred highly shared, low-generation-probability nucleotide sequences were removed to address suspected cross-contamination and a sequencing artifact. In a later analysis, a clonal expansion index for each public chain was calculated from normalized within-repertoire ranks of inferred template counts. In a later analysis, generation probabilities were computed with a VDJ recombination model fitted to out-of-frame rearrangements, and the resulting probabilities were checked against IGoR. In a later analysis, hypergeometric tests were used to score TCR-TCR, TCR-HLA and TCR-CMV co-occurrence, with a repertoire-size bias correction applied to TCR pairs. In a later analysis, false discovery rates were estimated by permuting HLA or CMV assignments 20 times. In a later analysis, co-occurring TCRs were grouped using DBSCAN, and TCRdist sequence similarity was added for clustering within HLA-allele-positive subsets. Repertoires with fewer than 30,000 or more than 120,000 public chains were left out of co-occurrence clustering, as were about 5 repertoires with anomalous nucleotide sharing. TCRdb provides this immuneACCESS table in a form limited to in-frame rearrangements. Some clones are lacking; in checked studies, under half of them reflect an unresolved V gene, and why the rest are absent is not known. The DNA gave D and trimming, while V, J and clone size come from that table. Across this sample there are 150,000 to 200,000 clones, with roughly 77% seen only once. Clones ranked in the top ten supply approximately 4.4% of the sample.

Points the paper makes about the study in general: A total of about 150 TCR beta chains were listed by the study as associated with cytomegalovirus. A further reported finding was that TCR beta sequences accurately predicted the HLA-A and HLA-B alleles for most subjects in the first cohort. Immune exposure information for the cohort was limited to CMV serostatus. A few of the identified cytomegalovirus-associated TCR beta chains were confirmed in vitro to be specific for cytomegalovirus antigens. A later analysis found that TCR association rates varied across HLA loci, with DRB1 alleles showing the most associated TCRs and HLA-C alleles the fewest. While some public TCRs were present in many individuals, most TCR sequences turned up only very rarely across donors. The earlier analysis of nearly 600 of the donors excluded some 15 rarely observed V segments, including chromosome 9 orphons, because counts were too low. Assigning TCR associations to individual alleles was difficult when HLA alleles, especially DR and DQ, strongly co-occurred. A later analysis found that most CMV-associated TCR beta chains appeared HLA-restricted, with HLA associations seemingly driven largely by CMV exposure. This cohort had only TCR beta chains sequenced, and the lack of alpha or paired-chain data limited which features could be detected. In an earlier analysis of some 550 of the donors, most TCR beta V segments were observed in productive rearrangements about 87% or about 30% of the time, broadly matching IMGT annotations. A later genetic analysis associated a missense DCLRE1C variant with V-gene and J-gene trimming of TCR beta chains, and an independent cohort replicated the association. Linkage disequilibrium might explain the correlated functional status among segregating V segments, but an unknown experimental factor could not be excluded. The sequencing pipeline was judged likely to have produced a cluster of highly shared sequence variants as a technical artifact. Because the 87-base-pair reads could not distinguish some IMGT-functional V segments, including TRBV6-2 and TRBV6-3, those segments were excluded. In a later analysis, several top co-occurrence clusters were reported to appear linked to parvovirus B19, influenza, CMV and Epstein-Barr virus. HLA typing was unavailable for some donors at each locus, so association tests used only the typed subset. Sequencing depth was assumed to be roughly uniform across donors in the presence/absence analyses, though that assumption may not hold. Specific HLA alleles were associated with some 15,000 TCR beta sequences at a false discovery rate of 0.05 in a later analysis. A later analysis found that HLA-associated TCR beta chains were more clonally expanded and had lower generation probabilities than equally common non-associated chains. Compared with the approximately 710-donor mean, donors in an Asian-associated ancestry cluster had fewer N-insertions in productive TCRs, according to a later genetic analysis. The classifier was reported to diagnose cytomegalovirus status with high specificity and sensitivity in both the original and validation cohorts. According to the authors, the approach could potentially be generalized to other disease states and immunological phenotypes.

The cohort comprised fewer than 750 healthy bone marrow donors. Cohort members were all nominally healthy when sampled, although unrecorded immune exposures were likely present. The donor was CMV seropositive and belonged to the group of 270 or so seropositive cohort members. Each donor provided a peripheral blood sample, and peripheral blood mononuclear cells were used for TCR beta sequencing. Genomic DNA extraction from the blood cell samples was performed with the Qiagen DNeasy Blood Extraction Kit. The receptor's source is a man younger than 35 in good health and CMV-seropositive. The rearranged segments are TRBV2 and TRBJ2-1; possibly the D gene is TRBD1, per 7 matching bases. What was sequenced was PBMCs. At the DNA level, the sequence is TGTGCCAGCAGTGGACAGGGACTGGTGGATGAGCAGTTCTTC. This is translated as CASSGQGLVDEQFF.